This T cell receptor (beta chain) was recovered during a study of blood T cell repertoires in COVID-19. Study-level background: There were acute and convalescent COVID-19 samples, and they came from the United States, Italy and Spain. Sample material is recorded as cDNA or gDNA derived from T cells, B-cell-depleted T cells, or PBMCs.

Original processing methods: The assay estimated nucleated cells by amplifying reference gene primers. Some clones are missing from TCRdb's copy, which holds only in-frame ones; the method was immunoSEQ multiplex PCR. That table gives V, J and clone size, and the DNA gave D and trimming. This table holds 160,000 or so clones, more than 70% found once. CDR3 size: 15 residues. CDR1 is MNHEY, CDR2 SVGEGT, per germline. Unmatched junction bases numbered 12, after V lost 5 bases and J lost 7 bases. This clone came up a few times. Sequenced: peripheral blood. V is TRBV6-2 or TRBV6-3 and J is TRBJ2-7, with TRBD1 identical over 9 bases. The clonotype comes from a man aged 55 to 70 with acute or convalescent COVID-19. The CDR3 DNA is TGTGCCAGCAGTGCTCCCGGGACAGGGTTGGGGGAGCAGTACTTC. Its translation: CASSAPGTGLGEQYF.